What follows is one T cell receptor beta chain and its context. This clone came up once. The target of this receptor is not known. The input lacks base qualities; no much larger clone sits a single base away. One collaborating source in Seattle enrolled patients while the patients were actively infected and followed the patients over time throughout the course of disease. Whole blood was collected in K2EDTA tubes by collaborating institutions according to the institutions' own protocols. For TCRbeta analysis, collaborator samples were shipped as frozen whole blood, as isolated PBMCs, or as DNA extracted from either sample type. V loses 7 bases at its end and J loses 2 bases; junction bases beyond the gene matches: 9. Including cysteine and phenylalanine, the CDR3 has 15 amino acids. Of all the DNA, just the CDR3 is kept, 45 bases in frame from base 1. According to the germline V gene, CDR1 reads MNHEY and CDR2 reads SVGAGI.

The immunoSEQ Assay, a bias-controlled multiplex PCR, was used to amplify TCRbeta CDR3 regions from genomic DNA. In the paper's pipeline: The number of nucleated cells in each sample was estimated from the amplification of reference gene primers within the assay. To quantify the absolute abundance of each unique TCRbeta CDR3 rearrangement, sequence reads were collapsed and filtered. For each sample, productive Simpson clonality was calculated by taking the square root of Simpson's diversity index across productive rearrangements. TCRdb stores this immuneACCESS table with in-frame sequences only. Part of the clones is absent; in the studies checked, under half of the shortfall reflects unresolved V genes, and no reason is known for the rest. The V and J calls and clone size are taken from that table; D and trimming were inferred from the DNA. In all, the sample holds 250,000 to 350,000 clones, and 90% of those were seen once. Jointly, the top ten make up 6.3% of the sample.

This entry belongs to a study of blood T cell repertoires in COVID-19 (dated by TCRdb to 2019 to 2021). Describing the broader study: Collaborator samples came from the United States, Italy and Spain and covered acute and convalescent phases of COVID-19. Where available, HLA class I and class II types were obtained from metadata supplied by the sample provider rather than from assay-based typing. A de-identified subject ID, COVID-19 status, age in years and sex were almost always included in the sample metadata. The dataset comprised deeply sampled blood TCRbeta repertoires from subjects exposed to, actively infected with, or recovered from COVID-19. The material from the prospective study consisted of cDNA or gDNA derived from T cells, B-cell-depleted T cells, or PBMCs. Samples were obtained from the ongoing ImmuneRACE study (first 160 participants) and from roughly 1,300 subjects provided by 6 global collaborators. The repertoires were released in a freely available public database meant as a resource for research on the immune response to SARS-CoV-2.

The investigation overall reported the following: The quantity of clinical and demographic metadata differed by source and by participant and was supplied without curation.

Sequenced input: peripheral blood. Recombination joined TRBV6-5 with TRBJ2-3; 7 middle bases align to TRBD2. The source of this sequence is a woman between 50 and 59 years old with COVID-19, enrolled during active disease. The DNA reads TGTGCCAGCATCCTCCGACTAGCTGCCACAGATACGCAGTATTTT. Its translation reads: CASILRLAATDTQYF.